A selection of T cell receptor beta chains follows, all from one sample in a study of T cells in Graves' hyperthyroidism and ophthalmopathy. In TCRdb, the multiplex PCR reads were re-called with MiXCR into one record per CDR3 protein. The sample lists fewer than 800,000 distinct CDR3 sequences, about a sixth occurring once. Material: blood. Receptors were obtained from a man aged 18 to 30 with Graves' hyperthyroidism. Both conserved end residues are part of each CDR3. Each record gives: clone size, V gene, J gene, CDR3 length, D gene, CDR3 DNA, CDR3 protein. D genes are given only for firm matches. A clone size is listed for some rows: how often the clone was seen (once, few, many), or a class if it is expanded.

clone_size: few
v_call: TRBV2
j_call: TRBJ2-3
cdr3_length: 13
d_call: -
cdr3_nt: TGTGCCAGCCGGCCGGGGGCAGGAGATACGCAGTATTTT
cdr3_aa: CASRPGAGDTQYF

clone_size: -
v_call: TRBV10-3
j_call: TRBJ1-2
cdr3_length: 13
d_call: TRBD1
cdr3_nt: TGTGCCATCAGACCGACAGGGGTCTATGGCTACACCTTC
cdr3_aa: CAIRPTGVYGYTF

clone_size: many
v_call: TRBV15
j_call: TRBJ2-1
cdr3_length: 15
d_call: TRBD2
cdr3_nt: TGTGCCACCAGCGAAGGGGACTATTCCTACAATGAGCAGTTCTTC
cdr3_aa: CATSEGDYSYNEQFF

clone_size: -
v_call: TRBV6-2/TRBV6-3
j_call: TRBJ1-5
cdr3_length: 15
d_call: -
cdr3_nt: TGTGCCAGCAGTCACGCAGGGAAGGGCAATCAGCCCCAGCATTTT
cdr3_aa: CASSHAGKGNQPQHF

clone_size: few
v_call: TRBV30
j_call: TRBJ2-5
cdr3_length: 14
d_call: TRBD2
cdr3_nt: TGTGCCAATTCCCGACTAGCGGACCAAGAGACCCAGTACTTC
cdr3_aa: CANSRLADQETQYF

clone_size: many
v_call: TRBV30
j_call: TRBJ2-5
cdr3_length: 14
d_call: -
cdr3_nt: TGTGCCTGGAGGGGGGACTGGCTTCAAGAGACCCAGTACTTC
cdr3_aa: CAWRGDWLQETQYF

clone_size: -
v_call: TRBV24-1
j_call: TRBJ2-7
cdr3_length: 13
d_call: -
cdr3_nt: TGTGCCACCAGTGGGCCAGGGAATTACGAGCAGTACTTC
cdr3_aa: CATSGPGNYEQYF

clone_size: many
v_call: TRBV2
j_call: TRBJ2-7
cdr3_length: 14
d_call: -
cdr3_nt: TGTGCCAGCAGTGAAGGGTTATACCCCTACGAGCAGTACTTC
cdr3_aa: CASSEGLYPYEQYF

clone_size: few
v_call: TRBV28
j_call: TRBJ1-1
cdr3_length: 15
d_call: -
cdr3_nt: TGTGCCAGCAGACATAGCACGTCCGGAAACGCTGAAGCTTTCTTT
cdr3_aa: CASRHSTSGNAEAFF

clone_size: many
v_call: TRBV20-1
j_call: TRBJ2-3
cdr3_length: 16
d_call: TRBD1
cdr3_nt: TGCAGTGCCCTTCCGGGGACAGGGACTAGCACAGATACGCAGTATTTT
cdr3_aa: CSALPGTGTSTDTQYF

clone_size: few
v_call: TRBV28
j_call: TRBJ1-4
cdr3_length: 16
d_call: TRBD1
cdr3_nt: TGTGCCAGCAGTTTAATAGGGGGCGGGCTTAATGAAAAACTGTTTTTT
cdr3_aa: CASSLIGGGLNEKLFF

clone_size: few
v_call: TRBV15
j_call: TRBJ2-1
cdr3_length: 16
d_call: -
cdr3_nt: TGTGCCACCAGCAGAGAATCGCTGGATCCCTACAATGAGCAGTTCTTC
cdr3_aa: CATSRESLDPYNEQFF

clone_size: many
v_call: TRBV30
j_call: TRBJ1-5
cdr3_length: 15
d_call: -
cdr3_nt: TGTGCCTGGAGTACCCGGGGGGGTAGCAATCAGCCCCAGCATTTT
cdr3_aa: CAWSTRGGSNQPQHF

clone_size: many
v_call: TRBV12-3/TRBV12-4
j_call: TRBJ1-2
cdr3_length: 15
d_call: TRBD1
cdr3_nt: TGTGCCAGCAGTCAGGGGTCCGAGGGGGCCTATGGCTACACCTTC
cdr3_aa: CASSQGSEGAYGYTF

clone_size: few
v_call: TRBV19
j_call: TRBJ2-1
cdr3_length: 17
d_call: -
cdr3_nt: TGTGCCAGTAGTAGAGACGACTGGGCTATCTCCTACAATGAGCAGTTCTTC
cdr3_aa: CASSRDDWAISYNEQFF

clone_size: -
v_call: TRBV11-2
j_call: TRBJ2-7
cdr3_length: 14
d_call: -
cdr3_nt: TGTGCCAGCAGCTCGTTCCCCCTGTCCTACGAGCAGTACTTC
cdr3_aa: CASSSFPLSYEQYF

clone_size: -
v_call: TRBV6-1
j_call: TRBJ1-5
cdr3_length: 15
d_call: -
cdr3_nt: TGTGCCAGCAGCGAAGACCCAAGTCCCAATCAGCCCCAGCATTTT
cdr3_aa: CASSEDPSPNQPQHF

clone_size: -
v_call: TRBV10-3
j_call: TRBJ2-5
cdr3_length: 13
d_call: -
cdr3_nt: TGTGCCATCAGCGTCGACGGAAGAGAGACCCAGTACTTC
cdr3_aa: CAISVDGRETQYF

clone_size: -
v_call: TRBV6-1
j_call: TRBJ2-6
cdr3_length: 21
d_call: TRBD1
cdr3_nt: TGTGCCAGCAGTGATAAACCCGGGACAGGCCCCTCTTTAACTGGGGCCAACGTCCTGACTTTC
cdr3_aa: CASSDKPGTGPSLTGANVLTF

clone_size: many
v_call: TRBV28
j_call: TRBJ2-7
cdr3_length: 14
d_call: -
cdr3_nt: TGTGCCAGCAGTTTCAATGCTAGGTCTTACGAGCAGTACTTC
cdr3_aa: CASSFNARSYEQYF

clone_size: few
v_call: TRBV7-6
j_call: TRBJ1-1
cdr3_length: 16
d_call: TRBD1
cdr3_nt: TGTGCCAGCAGCATAGGACAGGGGGGCCTGAACACTGAAGCTTTCTTT
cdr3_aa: CASSIGQGGLNTEAFF

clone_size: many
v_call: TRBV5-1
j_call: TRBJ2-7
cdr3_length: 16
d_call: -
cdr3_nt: TGCGCCAGCAGCACGGGGTGGGGGCCCGGATCCTACGAGCAGTACTTC
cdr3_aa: CASSTGWGPGSYEQYF

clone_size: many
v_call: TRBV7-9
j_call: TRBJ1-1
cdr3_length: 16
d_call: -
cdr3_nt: TGTGCCAGCAGCCCCAGCAGGGCGGACATGAACACTGAAGCTTTCTTT
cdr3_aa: CASSPSRADMNTEAFF

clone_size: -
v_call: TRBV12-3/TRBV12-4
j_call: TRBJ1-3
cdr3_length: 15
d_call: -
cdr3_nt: TGTGCCAGCAGACGCATGCAAAACTCTGGAAACACCATATATTTT
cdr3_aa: CASRRMQNSGNTIYF

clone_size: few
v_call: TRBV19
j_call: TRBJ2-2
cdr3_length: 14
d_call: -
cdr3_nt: TGTGCCAGTACAGGGGGGAGGGCCATCGGGGAGCTGTTTTTT
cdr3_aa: CASTGGRAIGELFF

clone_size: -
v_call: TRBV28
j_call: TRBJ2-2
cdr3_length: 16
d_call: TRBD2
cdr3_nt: TGTGCCAGCAGTTTGCCAGCGGGAGGGCCCAGCGGGGAGCTGTTTTTT
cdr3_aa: CASSLPAGGPSGELFF

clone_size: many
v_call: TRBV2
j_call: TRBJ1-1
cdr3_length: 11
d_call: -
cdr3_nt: TGTGCCAGCACTGAATGGTTTGAGGCTTTCTTT
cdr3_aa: CASTEWFEAFF

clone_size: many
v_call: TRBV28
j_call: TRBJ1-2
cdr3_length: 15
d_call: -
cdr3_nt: TGTGCCAGCAGTTTCGTAGCAGCCTCTAACTATGGCTACACCTTC
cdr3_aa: CASSFVAASNYGYTF

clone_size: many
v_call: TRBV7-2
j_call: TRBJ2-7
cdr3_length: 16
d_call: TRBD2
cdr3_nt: TGTGCCAGCAGCTTAGGAACTAGCGGAACTCCCTACGAGCAGTACTTC
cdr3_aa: CASSLGTSGTPYEQYF

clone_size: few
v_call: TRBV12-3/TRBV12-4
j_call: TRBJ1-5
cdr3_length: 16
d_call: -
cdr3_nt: TGTGCCAGCAACCTTGATGCCCCCCGGGGGGCGCAGCCCCAGCATTTT
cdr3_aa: CASNLDAPRGAQPQHF

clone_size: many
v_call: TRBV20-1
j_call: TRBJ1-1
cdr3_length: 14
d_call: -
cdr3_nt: TGCAGTGCTAGATGGGGACTGATGAACACTGAAGCTTTCTTT
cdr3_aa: CSARWGLMNTEAFF

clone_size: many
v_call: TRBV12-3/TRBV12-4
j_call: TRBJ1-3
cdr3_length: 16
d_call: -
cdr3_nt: TGTGCCAGCAGTTTAGCGCGCCGGGTCTCTGGAAACACCATATATTTT
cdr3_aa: CASSLARRVSGNTIYF

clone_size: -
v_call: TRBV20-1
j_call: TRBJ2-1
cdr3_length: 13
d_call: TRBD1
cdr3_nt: TGCAGTGCTACGGGACAGGGTCCCAATGAGCAGTTCTTC
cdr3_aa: CSATGQGPNEQFF

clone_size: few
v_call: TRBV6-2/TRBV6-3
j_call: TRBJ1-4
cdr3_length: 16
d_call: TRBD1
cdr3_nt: TGTGCCAGCAGTCCGGGACAGGGAGTCGCTAATGAAAAACTGTTTTTT
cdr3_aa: CASSPGQGVANEKLFF

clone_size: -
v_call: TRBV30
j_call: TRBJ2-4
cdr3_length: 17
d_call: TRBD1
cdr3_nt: TGTGCCTGGAGTGTTGAGTGGGGGACAGTAGCCAAAAACATTCAGTACTTC
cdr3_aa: CAWSVEWGTVAKNIQYF

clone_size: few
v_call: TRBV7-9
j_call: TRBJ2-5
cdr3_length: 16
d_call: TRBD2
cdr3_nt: TGTGCCAGCAGCCCAAGCGGGGGGACTGACCGAGAGACCCAGTACTTC
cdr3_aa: CASSPSGGTDRETQYF

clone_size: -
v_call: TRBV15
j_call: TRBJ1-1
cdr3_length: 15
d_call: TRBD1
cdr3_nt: TGTGCCACCAGCAGAGGGGGACAGGGGAACACTGAAGCTTTCTTT
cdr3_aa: CATSRGGQGNTEAFF

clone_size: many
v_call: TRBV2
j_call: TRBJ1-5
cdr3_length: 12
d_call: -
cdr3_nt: TGTGCCAGCTCCCGGCACAATCAGCCCCAGCATTTT
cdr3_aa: CASSRHNQPQHF

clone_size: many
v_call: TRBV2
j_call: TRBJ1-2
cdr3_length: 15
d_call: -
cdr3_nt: TGTGCCAGCAGTGTTAGGGGGGAGTTTACCTATGGCTACACCTTC
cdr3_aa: CASSVRGEFTYGYTF

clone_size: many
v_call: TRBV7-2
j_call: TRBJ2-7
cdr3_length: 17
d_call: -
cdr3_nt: TGTGCCAGCAGCCGACGAGTGGCTTCAGACAGCTCCTACGAGCAGTACTTC
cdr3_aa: CASSRRVASDSSYEQYF

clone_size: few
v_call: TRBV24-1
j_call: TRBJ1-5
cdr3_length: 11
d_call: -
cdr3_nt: TGTGCCACCAGTGATAGGGGACAAAAACATTTT
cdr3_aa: CATSDRGQKHF

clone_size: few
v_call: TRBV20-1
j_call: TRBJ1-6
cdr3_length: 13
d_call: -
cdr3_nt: TGCAGTGCTAAGAGACCTGAAAATTCACCCCTCCACTTT
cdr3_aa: CSAKRPENSPLHF

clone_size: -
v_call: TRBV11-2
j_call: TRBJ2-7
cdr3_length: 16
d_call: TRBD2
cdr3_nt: TGTGCCAGCAGCTTAGTAGCGGGAGTTTCGCTCAACGAGCAGTACTTC
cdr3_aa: CASSLVAGVSLNEQYF

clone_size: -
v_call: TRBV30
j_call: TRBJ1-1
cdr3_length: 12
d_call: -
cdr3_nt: TGTGCCTGGAGTGAACGACCCACTGAAGCTTTCTTT
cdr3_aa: CAWSERPTEAFF

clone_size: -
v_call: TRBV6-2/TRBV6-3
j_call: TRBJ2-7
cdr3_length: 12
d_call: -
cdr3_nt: TGTGCCAGCAGTTCGCGGCGATACGAGCAGTACTTC
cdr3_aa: CASSSRRYEQYF

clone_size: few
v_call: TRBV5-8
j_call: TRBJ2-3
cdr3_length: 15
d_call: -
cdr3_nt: TGTGCCAGCAGCCCGAGCGGAGGGAGTGGGGATACGCAGTATTTT
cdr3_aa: CASSPSGGSGDTQYF

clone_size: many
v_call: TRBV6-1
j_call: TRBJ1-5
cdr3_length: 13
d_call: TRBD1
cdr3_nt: TGTGCCAGCATCGGACAGGGTGCTCAGCCCCAGCATTTT
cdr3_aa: CASIGQGAQPQHF

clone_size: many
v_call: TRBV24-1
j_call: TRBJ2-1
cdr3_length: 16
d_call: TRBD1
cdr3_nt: TGTGCCACCAGTGATCCCGGACAGGGGGCGGGAAATGAGCAGTTCTTC
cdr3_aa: CATSDPGQGAGNEQFF

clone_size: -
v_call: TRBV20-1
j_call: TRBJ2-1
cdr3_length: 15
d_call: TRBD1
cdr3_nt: TGCAGTGCTAGCGGACAGGGGGCGTCCCACAATGAGCAGTTCTTC
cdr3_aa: CSASGQGASHNEQFF

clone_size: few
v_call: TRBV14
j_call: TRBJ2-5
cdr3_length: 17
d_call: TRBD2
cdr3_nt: TGTGCCAGCAGCCAAGATATCGGACTAGCGGGAGTAGAGACCCAGTACTTC
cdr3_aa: CASSQDIGLAGVETQYF

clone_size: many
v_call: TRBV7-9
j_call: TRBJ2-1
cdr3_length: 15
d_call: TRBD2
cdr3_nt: TGTGCCAGCAGCATCTCCGGGACTAGTTACAATGAGCAGTTCTTC
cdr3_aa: CASSISGTSYNEQFF

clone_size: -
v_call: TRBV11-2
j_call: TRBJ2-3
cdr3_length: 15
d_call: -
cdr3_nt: TGTGCCAGCAGCTTAGATCGGCGCGGCACAGATACGCAGTATTTT
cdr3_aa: CASSLDRRGTDTQYF

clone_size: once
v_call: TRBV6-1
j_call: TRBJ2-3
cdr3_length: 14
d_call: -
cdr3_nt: TGTGCCAGCTCGGCTATAACTAGCACAGATACGCAGTATTTT
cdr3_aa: CASSAITSTDTQYF

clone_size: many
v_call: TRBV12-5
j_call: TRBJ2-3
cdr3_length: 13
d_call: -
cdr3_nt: TGTGCTAGTGGTTTGGGACAGATGGATACGCAGTATTTT
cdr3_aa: CASGLGQMDTQYF

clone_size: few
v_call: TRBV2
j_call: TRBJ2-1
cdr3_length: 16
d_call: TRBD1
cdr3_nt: TGTGCCAGCGTCCCCCCCCCGGACAGGGCGTTCAATGAGCAGTTCTTC
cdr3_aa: CASVPPPDRAFNEQFF